One and the same sample provided the 6 T cell receptor beta chains below, sequenced in a study of blood T cells in healthy people across ages. Next came a second PCR, run for about 6 to 12 cycles, which used a sample-barcoded 5' primer along with a J-beta primer mix. Each CDR3 protein is one row after TCRdb ran MiXCR on the 5' RACE reads. The sample lists approximately 1,700,000 distinct CDR3 sequences; about two fifths were seen once. The sample taken for sequencing was blood. These receptors originate from a human donor in good health.

This clonotype was found a few times. This chain links TRBV7-3 with TRBJ2-5, with D possibly being TRBD1 (6 bases). The CDR3 consists of 14 residues. Deletions cut 1 base from V and 1 base from J, with 7 bases between. Germline CDR1 reads SGHTA; CDR2 reads FQGTGA. The CDR3 sequence is CASSLKGGQETQYF. CDR3 coding DNA: TGTGCCAGCAGCTTAAAAGGGGGCCAAGAGACCCAGTACTTC.

J is TRBJ2-7 and V is TRBV6-2 or TRBV6-3; 9 bases line up with TRBD1. V gave up 8 bases and J gave up 0 bases; unmatched junction bases: 8. CDR1 and CDR2 from the germline V gene are MNHEY and SVGEGT. The CDR3 covers 15 residues. The CDR3 loop is CASFRGTGNSYEQYF. DNA for the CDR3: TGTGCCAGCTTCCGCGGGACAGGGAACTCCTACGAGCAGTACTTC.

This clonotype has just a few counts. V is TRBV10-3 and J is TRBJ1-2, with D possibly being TRBD1 (5 bases). CDR1 ENHRY and CDR2 SYGVKD come from the germline V gene. Trimming removed 8 bases at V and 8 bases at J, with 15 bases between. The length of the CDR3 is 12 residues. The CDR3 loop is CAIRLGERGYTF. CDR3 coding DNA: TGTGCCATCCGCTTAGGGGAGAGAGGCTACACCTTC.

The chain uses TRBV6-1 and TRBJ1-2; perhaps TRBD1 as D (6 bases). Germline V gene data show CDR1 as MNHNS and CDR2 as SASEGT. V was clipped by 7 bases and J by 8 bases, with 23 bases between them. CDR3 length: 15 amino acids. The CDR3 sequence: CASKAPGAHSQGYTF. CDR3 sequence (DNA): TGTGCCAGCAAGGCGCCAGGGGCTCATTCTCAAGGCTACACCTTC.

The V gene is TRBV2, the J gene TRBJ1-1, with TRBD1 matching over 8 bases. Germline loops: CDR1 SNHLY, CDR2 FYNNEI. V was clipped by 2 bases and J by 5 bases; unmatched bases: 4. CDR3 length: 14 residues. CDR3 nucleotide sequence: TGTGCCAGCAGTGAATATACAGGGGGGACTGAAGCTTTCTTT. This translates into CASSEYTGGTEAFF.

The genes are TRBV24-1 and TRBJ1-1; a weak D match, TRBD1 (5 bases). V lost 8 bases, J lost 6 bases, and 15 bases lay in between. CDR1 and CDR2 (germline): KGHDR, SFDVKD. The CDR3 length is 13 residues. CDR3 coding DNA: TGTGCCACCACCACGGGAGACAGTTCTGAAGCTTTCTTT. As protein: CATTTGDSSEAFF.